The 20 T cell receptor beta chains below all came from one sample that was sequenced in a study of CD8+CD57+ T cells in acquired aplastic anemia. Both TCR beta VDJ combination and CDR3 sequence profiling were carried out. Genomic DNA was the template for this profiling. TCRdb processed the reads anew with MiXCR; each CDR3 protein has one entry. This table has about 180,000 distinct CDR3 sequences, approximately 46% appearing once. Sequencing was carried out using sorted CD4+, CD8+, or CD8+CD57+ T cells (not recorded which) from PBMCs. Receptor source: a human donor in good health.

The sample holds a few counts of this clonotype. This may arise from a read error, as a much more abundant clone is one base away. The chain combines TRBV9 with TRBJ2-2; no firm D call. The CDR3 length is 15 residues. Germline loops: CDR1 SGDLS, CDR2 YYNGEE. CDR3 amino acids: CASSPIMANAGELFF. The CDR3 DNA sequence: TGTGCCAGCAGCCCCATTATGGCGAACGCCGGGGAGCTGTTTTTT.

The chain couples TRBV24-1 to TRBJ1-2; unclear D gene. Germline V gene sequence: CDR1 KGHDR, CDR2 SFDVKD. The CDR3 is 13 residues long. Trimming cost V 4 bases and J 6 bases, with 11 bases left between them. DNA of the CDR3: TGTGCCACCAGTGAGTCCGGGATAGATGGCTACACCTTC. Translation: CATSESGIDGYTF.

This clonotype was recorded at least ten times. The chain uses TRBV9 and TRBJ2-3, with TRBD1 matching over 11 bases. This CDR3 contains 15 residues. Per the germline V gene, CDR1 is SGDLS and CDR2 is YYNGEE. V was pared by 0 bases and J by 4 bases, with 1 base of the junction left unmatched. The CDR3 DNA reads TGTGCCAGCAGCGTAGAGGGACAGGGGGCAGATACGCAGTATTTT. It encodes CASSVEGQGADTQYF.

This clonotype was detected only once. The genes are TRBV20-1 and TRBJ2-5; 10 bases align to TRBD2. The V gene's germline CDR1 is DFQATT and CDR2 SNEGSKA (reference sequence). The CDR3 spans 15 residues. After removal of 1 base from V and 4 bases from J, the junction contained 6 bases not matched to a gene. The CDR3 nucleotides read TGCAGTGCTAGAGGTCCAGCGGGAGGGCCAGAGACCCAGTACTTC. It encodes CSARGPAGGPETQYF.

The rearrangement joins TRBV19 to TRBJ2-7; 7 positions agree with TRBD1. In germline, CDR1 is LNHDA, CDR2 SQIVND (reference sequence). V lost 5 bases, J lost 6 bases, and 4 bases stayed unmatched. This CDR3 is built from 12 residues. The CDR3 protein is CASSPDRAEQYF. CDR3 DNA sequence: TGTGCCAGTAGTCCAGACAGGGCCGAGCAGTACTTC.

The V call is TRBV10-3, the J call TRBJ2-3; weak D call: TRBD2 (6 bases). Germline CDR1 reads ENHRY; CDR2 reads SYGVKD. V was cut by 8 bases and J by 0 bases, with 18 bases left in between. The CDR3 has 16 amino acids. CDR3 sequence reads: CAIGEASSFSTDTQYF. CDR3 sequence (DNA): TGTGCCATCGGGGAGGCTAGCAGTTTTAGCACAGATACGCAGTATTTT.

The chain links TRBV20-1 to TRBJ2-3; no clear D. CDR1 and CDR2 from the germline V gene are DFQATT and SNEGSKA (reference sequence). The CDR3 contains 12 residues. Trimming shortened V by 6 bases and J by 6 bases, and 13 bases separated the two germline ends. CDR3 DNA sequence: TGCAGTGCCCTTCCCACGGTTGATACGCAGTATTTT. It encodes CSALPTVDTQYF.

This chain uses TRBV2 with TRBJ2-7; D possibly corresponds to TRBD1 (6 bases). Germline V lookup: CDR1 SNHLY, CDR2 FYNNEI. V was shortened by 7 bases and J by 2 bases, with 15 bases between the two germline ends. CDR3 length: 14 amino acids. The CDR3, as DNA: TGTGCCAGCAAAACAGGGCTGGGAACCTACGAGCAGTACTTC. It codes for CASKTGLGTYEQYF.

This clonotype was seen a few times. The V and J genes are TRBV24-1 and TRBJ2-7; D tentatively fits TRBD1 or TRBD2 (5 bases each). Germline V gene sequence: CDR1 KGHDR, CDR2 SFDVKD. V was cut by 0 bases and J by 5 bases, with 7 bases left in between. The CDR3 totals 13 residues. This chain's CDR3 is CATSDLGGDEQYF. The CDR3 nucleotides are TGTGCCACCAGTGATTTGGGGGGTGACGAGCAGTACTTC.

This clonotype was recorded once. The chain joins TRBV2 to TRBJ2-3; no definite D call. Trimming removed 6 bases at V and 2 bases at J, with 18 bases between. The CDR3 totals 16 residues. Looked up from germline, CDR1 is SNHLY and CDR2 is FYNNEI. The CDR3 is CASRPFVRINTDTQYF. DNA for the CDR3: TGTGCCAGCAGACCTTTTGTGCGGATTAACACAGATACGCAGTATTTT.

This sequence joins TRBV2 and TRBJ2-2; D is unclear. The V gene's germline CDR1 is SNHLY and CDR2 FYNNEI. The CDR3 extends over 10 amino acids. The V end lost 4 bases, the J end lost 9 bases, and 3 bases lay between the germline ends. The CDR3 here is CASSVRELFF. In DNA form, the CDR3 reads TGTGCCAGCAGTGTGCGGGAGCTGTTTTTT.

The V call is TRBV24-1, the J call TRBJ2-3; D remains unclear. The CDR3 is 14 amino acids. V lost 4 bases and J lost 4, with 11 bases in between. Germline lookup yields CDR1 KGHDR and CDR2 SFDVKD. The CDR3 protein is CATSEIGRPDTQYF. As DNA, the CDR3 is TGTGCCACCAGTGAAATCGGCAGACCAGATACGCAGTATTTT.

At least ten counts were recorded for this clonotype. The DNA for the CDR3 is TGTGCCACCAGTGCCGGGGGACTAGCGGCTTACAATGAGCAGTTCTTC. It codes for CATSAGGLAAYNEQFF. The gene calls are TRBV24-1 and TRBJ2-1, with 11 positions matching TRBD2. The CDR3 runs 16 residues. Germline loops: CDR1 KGHDR, CDR2 SFDVKD. Losses at the gene ends were 5 bases for V and 4 bases for J; bases not matched to a gene: 6.

This clonotype was observed many times. This rearrangement joins TRBV6-1 to TRBJ2-3, with a possible D match to TRBD2 (5 bases). Germline V gene sequence: CDR1 MNHNS, CDR2 SASEGT. V shed 6 bases and J shed 2 bases, with 6 bases lying between them. The CDR3 totals 12 residues. The CDR3 protein is CASRRDTDTQYF. The CDR3 DNA reads as TGTGCCAGCAGGAGGGACACAGATACGCAGTATTTT.

The J gene is TRBJ2-7, the V gene TRBV18, with D unresolved. CDR3 length equals 13 residues. Germline V gene lookup returns CDR1 KGHSH and CDR2 LQKENI. The ends were cut back, 3 bases at V and 3 bases at J, with 9 bases in the middle. In DNA, the CDR3 is TGTGCCAGCTCACCGACGACCGTCTACGAGCAGTACTTC. Translation: CASSPTTVYEQYF. The full variable domain, rest sourced from reference TRBV18 and TRBJ2-7, is NAGVMQNPRHLVRRRGQEARLRCSPMKGHSHVYWYRQLPEEGLKFMVYLQKENIIDESGMPKERFSAEFPKEGPSILRIQQVVRGDSAAYFCASSPTTVYEQYFGPGTRLTVT.

This clonotype was observed many times. The rearrangement links TRBV15 to TRBJ2-2; weak D call: TRBD1 (5 bases). This CDR3 comprises 15 residues. Trimming pared 2 bases from V and 10 bases from J, leaving 17 bases between. The germline CDR1 and CDR2 sequences are LNHNV and YYDKDF (reference sequence). CDR3 sequence reads: CATSRQGLSYEELFF. CDR3 in DNA: TGTGCCACCAGCAGACAGGGTCTGTCCTACGAGGAGCTGTTTTTT.

In its sample, this clonotype was seen many times. This rearrangement joins TRBV20-1 to TRBJ1-5, with D hard to call. Trimming pared 6 bases from V and 0 bases from J, leaving 9 bases between. The germline V gene encodes CDR1 DFQATT and CDR2 SNEGSKA (reference sequence). The CDR3 is 13 residues long. CDR3 bases: TGCAGTGCCCACAGCGATAGCAATCAGCCCCAGCATTTT. As protein: CSAHSDSNQPQHF.

In the case of this clonotype: With a much larger clone just one base away, this may be a read error. This chain uses TRBV6-5 with TRBJ1-1; possible D gene TRBD1, 5 bases. Germline-derived CDR1 and CDR2 are MNHEY and SVGAGI. The CDR3 has 16 residues. The CDR3 bases are TGTGCCAGCAGTTACGGGGGACGGATACACGGAACTGAAGCTTCCTTT. Translated: CASSYGGRIHGTEASF.

This clonotype was counted ten times or more. The genes are TRBV20-1 and TRBJ2-3; tentative D call: TRBD2 (5 bases). The CDR3 has 15 amino acids. The germline V gene has CDR1 DFQATT and CDR2 SNEGSKA (reference sequence). Trimming shortened V by 5 bases and J by 3 bases, and 18 bases separated the two germline ends. The CDR3 DNA is TGCAGTGCTTCTCGGAGAGGGAGAGGGACAGATACGCAGTATTTT. Amino acids: CSASRRGRGTDTQYF.

This clonotype was recorded at least ten times. This chain uses TRBV19 with TRBJ2-7; no definite D call. V was trimmed by 3 bases and J by 3 bases, leaving 9 bases between them. The germline V gene has CDR1 LNHDA and CDR2 SQIVND (reference sequence). This CDR3 has 13 residues. The CDR3 DNA follows: TGTGCCAGTAGTATGCGCGGCAACTACGAGCAGTACTTC. Amino acids: CASSMRGNYEQYF. The full variable domain, in which reference TRBV19 and TRBJ2-7 provide the parts outside the CDR3, is DGGITQSPKYLFRKEGQNVTLSCEQNLNHDAMYWYRQDPGQGLRLIYYSQIVNDFQKGDIAEGYSVSREKKESFPLTVTSAQKNPTAFYLCASSMRGNYEQYFGPGTRLTVT.